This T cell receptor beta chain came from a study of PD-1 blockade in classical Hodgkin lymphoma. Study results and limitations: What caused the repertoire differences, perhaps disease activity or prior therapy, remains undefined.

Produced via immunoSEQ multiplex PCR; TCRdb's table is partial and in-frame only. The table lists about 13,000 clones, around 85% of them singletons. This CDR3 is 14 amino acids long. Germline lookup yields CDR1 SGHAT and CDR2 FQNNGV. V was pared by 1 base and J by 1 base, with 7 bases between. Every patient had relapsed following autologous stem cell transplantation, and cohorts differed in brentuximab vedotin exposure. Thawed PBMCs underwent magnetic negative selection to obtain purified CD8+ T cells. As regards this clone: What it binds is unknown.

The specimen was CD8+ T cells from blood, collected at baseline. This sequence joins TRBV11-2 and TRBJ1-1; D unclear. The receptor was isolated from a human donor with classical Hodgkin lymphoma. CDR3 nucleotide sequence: TGTGCCAGCAGCTTAGTGCTAGGGAACACTGAAGCTTTCTTT. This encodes CASSLVLGNTEAFF.